This TCR beta chain originates from a study of cytomegalovirus exposure and HLA in healthy donors. Background on the study: Samples from HLA-typed donors yielded some 85 million unique TCRs in an early data release.

60 Vbeta and 13 Jbeta primers were used in PCR. Only in-frame clones appear in the TCRdb table, and some are missing; sequencing was by immunoSEQ multiplex PCR. The sample has over 90,000 clones, about 72% seen once. About this clone: Its antigen is unidentified.

Points from the study as a whole: A few CMV-associated chains proved CMV antigen-specific in vitro. When analyzed later, a missense DCLRE1C variant was found to be linked to TCR beta V- and J-gene trimming. Reports showed the classifier diagnosing cytomegalovirus status with high specificity and sensitivity.

The clonotype was recovered from a woman aged 55-70 years in good health and CMV-seropositive. Sample: PBMCs.

The CDR3 sequence: CASSLGALKETQYF. CDR3 bases: TGCGCCAGCAGCTTGGGGGCGCTGAAAGAGACCCAGTACTTC. The V and J genes are TRBV5-1 and TRBJ2-5; D gene ambiguous. The CDR3 covers 14 residues. The V gene lost 0 bases and the J gene lost 3 bases, with 9 bases spanning the gap. Looked up from germline, CDR1 is SGHRS and CDR2 is YFSETQ.